A single sample gave rise to the 9 T cell receptor beta chains below, sequenced in a study of regulatory T cells in long-lasting Graves disease. To make TCR beta libraries, researchers used iRepertoire HTBI primers and Arm-PCR of CDR3 regions. A single record per CDR3 protein comes from TCRdb applying MiXCR to the multiplex PCR reads. The repertoire holds a few hundred thousand distinct CDR3 sequences, roughly 23% seen once, with 28% in the top ten. Noted time point: persistent/refractory GD, antithyroid drugs over 5 years with positive TRAb. PBMCs were the source of the RNA used for TCR sequencing. The input for sequencing was peripheral blood mononuclear cells (PBMCs), taken when the disease was refractory, from a patient treated with antithyroid drugs. These receptors originate from a woman aged 40 to 50 with Graves disease.

This clonotype was recorded at least ten times. V and J are TRBV28 and TRBJ2-7; TRBD2 is a possible D gene (6 bases). Germline-derived CDR1 and CDR2 are MDHEN and SYDVKM. The CDR3 length is 13 residues. The germline V and J ends were trimmed by 7 bases and 1 base, with 11 bases remaining between them. CDR3 in amino acids: CASTIGGSYEQYF. DNA for the CDR3: TGTGCCAGCACCATCGGGGGATCCTACGAGCAGTACTTC.

V is TRBV12-3 or TRBV12-4 and J is TRBJ2-7; 10 nucleotides align to TRBD1. The CDR3 totals 14 residues. The trim removed 3 bases at V and 4 bases at J, leaving 3 bases unmatched. Written as DNA, the CDR3 is TGTGCCAGCAGTTTTGACAGGGGGCGATACGAGCAGTACTTC. It yields the protein CASSFDRGRYEQYF.

V gene TRBV28 combines with J gene TRBJ1-2; the D gene is possibly TRBD1 (6 bases). V lost 6 bases and J 4 bases, leaving 15 bases between the germline ends. The CDR3 extends over 14 amino acids. Germline V gene sequence: CDR1 MDHEN, CDR2 SYDVKM. CDR3 bases: TGTGCCAGCAGCCGCGGACAGAAAACCTATGGCTACACCTTC. Translation: CASSRGQKTYGYTF.

The CDR3 loop reads CASSEWTSGNYNEQFF. As DNA, the CDR3 is TGTGCCAGCAGTGAATGGACTAGCGGGAATTACAATGAGCAGTTCTTC. V and J are TRBV2 and TRBJ2-1; 12 nucleotides align to TRBD2. This CDR3 is built from 16 residues. Germline loops: CDR1 SNHLY, CDR2 FYNNEI. V was pared by 2 bases and J by 4 bases, with 3 bases of the junction left unmatched.

This clonotype came up many times. The V and J genes are TRBV11-2 and TRBJ2-5, with 7 bases that match TRBD1. From germline, CDR1 is SGHAT and CDR2 FQNNGV. V dropped 2 bases and J dropped 5; count of bases not matched to a gene: 5. The CDR3 is made up of 14 amino acids. CDR3 residues: CASSLTGAWETQYF. The CDR3 coding sequence is TGTGCCAGCAGCTTAACAGGGGCCTGGGAGACCCAGTACTTC. Full variable domain (outside the CDR3, taken from reference TRBV11-2 and TRBJ2-5): EAGVAQSPRYKIIEKRQSVAFWCNPISGHATLYWYQQILGQGPKLLIQFQNNGVVDDSQLPKDRFSAERLKGVDSTLKIQPAKLEDSAVYLCASSLTGAWETQYFGPGTRLLVL.

This clonotype has a count of ten or more. V and J are TRBV11-2 and TRBJ2-5; D possibly corresponds to TRBD1 (6 bases). Germline values: CDR1 SGHAT, CDR2 FQNNGV. V was pared by 0 bases and J by 2 bases, with 10 bases between. CDR3 length: 15 amino acids. CDR3 nucleotide sequence: TGTGCCAGCAGCTTAGATAGGACAGATCAAGAGACCCAGTACTTC. This encodes CASSLDRTDQETQYF.

This clonotype was counted ten times or more. The V gene is TRBV12-3 or TRBV12-4, the J gene TRBJ1-1, with D perhaps TRBD1 (6 bases). The CDR3 extends over 13 amino acids. The V end was cut by 8 bases, the J end by 0 bases, with 10 bases between. The CDR3 here is CASHRAMNTEAFF. As DNA, the CDR3 is TGTGCCAGCCACAGGGCTATGAACACTGAAGCTTTCTTT.

This clonotype has at least ten counts. The chain links TRBV28 to TRBJ2-4, with no clear D. The CDR3 is 13 residues long. V lost 5 bases, J lost 0 bases, and 5 bases lay in between. Per germline, CDR1 MDHEN and CDR2 SYDVKM. Here the CDR3 reads CASSNLAKNIQYF. As DNA, the CDR3 is TGTGCCAGCAGTAACCTAGCCAAAAACATTCAGTACTTC.

This clonotype was seen at least ten times. The gene calls are TRBV10-3 and TRBJ1-3; TRBD1 aligns across 8 bases. The trim removed 0 bases at V and 2 bases at J, leaving 0 bases unmatched. The CDR3 totals 15 residues. CDR1 is ENHRY, CDR2 SYGVKD, per germline. The CDR3 sequence is CAISESTGAGNTIYF. In DNA, the CDR3 is TGTGCCATCAGTGAGTCGACAGGGGCTGGAAACACCATATATTTT.